This TCR beta chain was captured in a study of read filtering for tumor transcriptome and immune sequencing. On the study more broadly: Patients were approximately 18 male and roughly 15 female, mean age 65.9 years, range about 40 to 85. Findings of the study overall: Dropping single-read clonotypes raised IR-seq and RNA-seq shared-clonotype correlation. Single-read clonotypes: about 81.9% of IR-seq clonotypes (around 3.5% of reads), about 75% of RNA-seq clonotypes (nearly 45% of reads).

This library used roughly 400 ng RNA and molecular barcoded adaptors spanning alpha/delta and beta/gamma chains. Each CDR3 protein is one row after TCRdb ran MiXCR on the reads. Among tens of thousands of distinct CDR3 sequences listed, around 21% were seen once. On this clonotype: Its matching antigen is unknown.

Sampling of bone marrow took place during active disease in every patient. The V end was cut by 1 base, the J end by 1 base, with 3 bases between. There are 13 residues in the CDR3. Germline V gene lookup returns CDR1 SGHRS and CDR2 YFSETQ. The sequenced material came from a population of CD138-negative cells sorted from bone marrow. The clonotype was recovered from a donor aged 40 or older with multiple myeloma. The chain recombines TRBV5-1 with TRBJ1-5; no clear D. CDR3 sequence reads: CASSLMSNQPQHF. CDR3 in DNA: TGCGCCAGCAGCTTGATGAGCAATCAGCCCCAGCATTTT.